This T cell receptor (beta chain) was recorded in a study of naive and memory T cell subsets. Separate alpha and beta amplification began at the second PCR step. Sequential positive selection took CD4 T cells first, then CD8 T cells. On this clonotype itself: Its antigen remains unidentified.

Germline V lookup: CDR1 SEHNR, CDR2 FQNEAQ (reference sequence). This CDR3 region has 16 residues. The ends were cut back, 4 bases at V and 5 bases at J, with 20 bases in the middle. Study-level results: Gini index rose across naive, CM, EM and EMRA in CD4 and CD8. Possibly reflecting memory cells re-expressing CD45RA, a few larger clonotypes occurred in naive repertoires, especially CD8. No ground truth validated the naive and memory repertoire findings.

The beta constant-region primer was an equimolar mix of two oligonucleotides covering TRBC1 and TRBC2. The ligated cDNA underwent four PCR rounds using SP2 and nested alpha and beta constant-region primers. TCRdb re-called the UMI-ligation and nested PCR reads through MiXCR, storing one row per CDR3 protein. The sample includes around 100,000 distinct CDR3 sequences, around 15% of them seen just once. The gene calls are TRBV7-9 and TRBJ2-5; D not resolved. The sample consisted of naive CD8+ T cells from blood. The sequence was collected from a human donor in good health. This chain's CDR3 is CASSSTSERSAETQYF. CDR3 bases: TGTGCCAGCAGCTCCACCTCAGAGAGATCTGCGGAGACCCAGTACTTC.